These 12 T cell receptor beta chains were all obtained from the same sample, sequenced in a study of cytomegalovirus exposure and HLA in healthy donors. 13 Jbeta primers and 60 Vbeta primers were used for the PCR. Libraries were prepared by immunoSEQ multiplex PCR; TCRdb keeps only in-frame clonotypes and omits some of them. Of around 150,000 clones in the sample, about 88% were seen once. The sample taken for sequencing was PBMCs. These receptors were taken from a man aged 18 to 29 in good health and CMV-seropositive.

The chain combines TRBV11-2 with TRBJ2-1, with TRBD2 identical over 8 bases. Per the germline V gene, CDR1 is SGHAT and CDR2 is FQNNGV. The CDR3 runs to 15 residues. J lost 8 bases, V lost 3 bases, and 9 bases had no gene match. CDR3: CASSFTSGGQDEQFF. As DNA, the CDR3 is TGTGCCAGCAGCTTTACCAGCGGGGGCCAGGATGAGCAGTTCTTC. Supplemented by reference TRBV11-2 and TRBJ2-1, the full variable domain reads EAGVAQSPRYKIIEKRQSVAFWCNPISGHATLYWYQQILGQGPKLLIQFQNNGVVDDSQLPKDRFSAERLKGVDSTLKIQPAKLEDSAVYLCASSFTSGGQDEQFFGPGTRLTVL.

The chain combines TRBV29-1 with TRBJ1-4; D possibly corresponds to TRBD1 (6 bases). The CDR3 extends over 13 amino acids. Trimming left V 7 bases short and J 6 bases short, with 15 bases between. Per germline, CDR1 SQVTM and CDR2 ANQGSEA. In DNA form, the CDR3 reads TGCAGCGCTAACCGGGACACCGATGAAAAACTGTTTTTT. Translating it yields CSANRDTDEKLFF. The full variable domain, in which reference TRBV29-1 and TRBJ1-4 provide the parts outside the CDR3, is SAVISQKPSRDICQRGTSLTIQCQVDSQVTMMFWYRQQPGQSLTLIATANQGSEATYESGFVIDKFPISRPNLTFSTLTVSNMSPEDSSIYLCSANRDTDEKLFFGSGTQLSVL.

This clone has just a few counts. CDR3 amino acids: CASSRPRTEAFF. CDR3 in DNA: TGTGCCAGCAGCCGCCCGCGGACTGAAGCTTTCTTT. The chain has TRBV7-2 and TRBJ1-1; unclear D gene. Germline CDR1 is SGHTA and CDR2 is FQGNSA. The CDR3 loop spans 12 amino acids. Trimming removed 5 bases from V and 5 bases from J, with 9 bases in between.

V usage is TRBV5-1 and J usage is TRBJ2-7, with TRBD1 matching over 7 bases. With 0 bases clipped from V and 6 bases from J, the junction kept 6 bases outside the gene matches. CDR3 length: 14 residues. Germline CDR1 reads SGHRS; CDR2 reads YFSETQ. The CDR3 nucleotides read TGCGCCAGCAGCTTGGCAGGGGGTGCCTCCGAGCAGTACTTC. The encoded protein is CASSLAGGASEQYF.

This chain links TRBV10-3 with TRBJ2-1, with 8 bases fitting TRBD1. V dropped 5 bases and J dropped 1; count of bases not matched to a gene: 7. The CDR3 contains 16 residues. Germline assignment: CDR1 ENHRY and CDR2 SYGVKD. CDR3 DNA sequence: TGTGCCATCAGTAAAGGACAGGGAGTTTCCTACAATGAGCAGTTCTTC. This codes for CAISKGQGVSYNEQFF.

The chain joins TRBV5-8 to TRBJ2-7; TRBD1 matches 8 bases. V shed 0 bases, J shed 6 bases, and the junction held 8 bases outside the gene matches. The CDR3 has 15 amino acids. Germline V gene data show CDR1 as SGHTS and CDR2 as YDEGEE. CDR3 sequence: CASSLGAGGFAEQYF. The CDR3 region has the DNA TGTGCCAGCAGCTTGGGGGCAGGGGGCTTTGCCGAGCAGTACTTC. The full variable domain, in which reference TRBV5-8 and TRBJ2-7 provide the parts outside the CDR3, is EAGVTQSPTHLIKTRGQQATLRCSPISGHTSVYWYQQALGLGLQFLLWYDEGEERNRGNFPPRFSGRQFPNYSSELNVNALELEDSALYLCASSLGAGGFAEQYFGPGTRLTVT.

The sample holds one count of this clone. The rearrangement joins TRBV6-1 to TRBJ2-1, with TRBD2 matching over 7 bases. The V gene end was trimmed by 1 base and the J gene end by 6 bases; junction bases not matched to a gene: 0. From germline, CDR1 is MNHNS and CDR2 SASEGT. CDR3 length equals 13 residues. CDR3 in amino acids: CASSEGTSNEQFF. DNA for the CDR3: TGTGCCAGCAGTGAAGGGACTAGCAATGAGCAGTTCTTC.

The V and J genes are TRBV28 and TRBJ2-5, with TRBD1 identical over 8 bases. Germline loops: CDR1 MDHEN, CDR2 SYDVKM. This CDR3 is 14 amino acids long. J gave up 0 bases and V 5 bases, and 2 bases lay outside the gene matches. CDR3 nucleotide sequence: TGTGCCAGCAGTCAGACAGGGGACCAAGAGACCCAGTACTTC. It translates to CASSQTGDQETQYF.

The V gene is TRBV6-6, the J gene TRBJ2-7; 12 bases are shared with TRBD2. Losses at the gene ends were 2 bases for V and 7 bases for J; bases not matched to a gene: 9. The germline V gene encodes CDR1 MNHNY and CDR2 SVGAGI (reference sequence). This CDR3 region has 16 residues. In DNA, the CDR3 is TGTGCCAGCAGTTACCGAGAACTAGCGGGGGGTACGGAGCAGTACTTC. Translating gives CASSYRELAGGTEQYF.

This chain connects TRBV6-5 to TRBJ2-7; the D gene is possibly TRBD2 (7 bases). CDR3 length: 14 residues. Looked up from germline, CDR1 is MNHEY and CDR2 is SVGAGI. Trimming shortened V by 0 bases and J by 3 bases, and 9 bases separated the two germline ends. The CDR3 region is CASSYSGGRYEQYF. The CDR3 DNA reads TGTGCCAGCAGTTACTCCGGGGGGCGCTACGAGCAGTACTTC.

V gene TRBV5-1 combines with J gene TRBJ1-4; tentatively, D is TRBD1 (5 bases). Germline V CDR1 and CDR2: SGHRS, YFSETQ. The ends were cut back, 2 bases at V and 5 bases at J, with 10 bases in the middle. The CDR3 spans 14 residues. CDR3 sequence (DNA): TGCGCCAGCAGCTTTGGCCGGGGGAATGAAAAACTGTTTTTT. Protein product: CASSFGRGNEKLFF.

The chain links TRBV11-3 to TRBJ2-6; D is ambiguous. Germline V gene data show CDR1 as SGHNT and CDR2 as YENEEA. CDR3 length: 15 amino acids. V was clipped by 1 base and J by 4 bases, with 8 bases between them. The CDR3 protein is CASSLVLEGANVLTF. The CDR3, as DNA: TGTGCCAGCAGCTTAGTCCTAGAGGGGGCCAACGTCCTGACTTTC.